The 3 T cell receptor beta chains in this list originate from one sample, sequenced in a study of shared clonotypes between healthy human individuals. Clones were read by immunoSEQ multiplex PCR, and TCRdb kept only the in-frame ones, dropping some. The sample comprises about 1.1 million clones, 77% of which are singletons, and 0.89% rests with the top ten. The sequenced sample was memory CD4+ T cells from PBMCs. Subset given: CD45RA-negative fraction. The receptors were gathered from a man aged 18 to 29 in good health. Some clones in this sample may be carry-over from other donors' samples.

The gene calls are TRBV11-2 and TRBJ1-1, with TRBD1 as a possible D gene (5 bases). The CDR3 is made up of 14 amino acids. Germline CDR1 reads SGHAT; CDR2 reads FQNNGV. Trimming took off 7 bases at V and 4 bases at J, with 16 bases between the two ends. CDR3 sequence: CASTPPGKGTEAFF. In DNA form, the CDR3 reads TGTGCCAGCACCCCCCCAGGGAAGGGCACTGAAGCTTTCTTT.

CDR3 residues: CASSPFGGTGGDIQYF. In DNA form, the CDR3 reads TGTGCCAGCAGCCCGTTTGGTGGGACAGGGGGGGACATTCAGTACTTC. V and J are TRBV28 and TRBJ2-4; 11 nucleotides align to TRBD1. V gave up 6 bases and J gave up 8 bases; unmatched junction bases: 12. The CDR3 runs 16 residues. CDR1 and CDR2 from the germline V gene are MDHEN and SYDVKM.

This CDR3 reads CASSLEAVPVGYTF. As DNA, the CDR3 is TGTGCCAGCAGCTTAGAGGCAGTTCCAGTTGGCTACACCTTC. This rearrangement joins TRBV7-2 to TRBJ1-2; D gene unclear. V was pared by 1 base and J by 7 bases, with 13 bases between. Germline values: CDR1 SGHTA, CDR2 FQGNSA. This CDR3 has 14 residues. Supplemented by reference TRBV7-2 and TRBJ1-2, the full variable domain reads GAGVSQSPSNKVTEKGKDVELRCDPISGHTALYWYRQSLGQGLEFLIYFQGNSAPDKSGLPSDRFSAERTGGSVSTLTIQRTQQEDSAVYLCASSLEAVPVGYTFGSGTRLTVV.